This TCR beta chain stems from a study of shared clonotypes between healthy human individuals. Looking at the study overall: The donor pool was made up of two women and three men aged 18 to 49.

As concerns this clone: Its antigen is still unknown.

After removal of 3 bases from V and 4 bases from J, the junction contained 6 bases not matched to a gene. Germline CDR1 is MRHNA and CDR2 is SNTAGT. The length of the CDR3 is 15 residues. Findings of the study overall: Relative to clonotypes present in all four donors, those not shared had lower generation probabilities.

Replicate sorted-subset PCRs were loaded with approximately 200 ng DNA, roughly 33,000 T cell genomes. Using immunoSEQ multiplex PCR, the repertoire was profiled, and TCRdb retains in-frame clones only, with some absent. The table includes roughly 680,000 clones, 72% detected once. The receptor's source is a woman aged 30 to 39 in good health. The source material was memory CD4+ T cells sorted from blood. The subset here: CD45RA-negative fraction. The V gene is TRBV6-4, the J gene TRBJ2-1; 7 bases agree with TRBD2. The CDR3 nucleotides read TGTGCCAGCAGTGATGGGTCTAGCGGTTACAATGAGCAGTTCTTC. It codes for CASSDGSSGYNEQFF.